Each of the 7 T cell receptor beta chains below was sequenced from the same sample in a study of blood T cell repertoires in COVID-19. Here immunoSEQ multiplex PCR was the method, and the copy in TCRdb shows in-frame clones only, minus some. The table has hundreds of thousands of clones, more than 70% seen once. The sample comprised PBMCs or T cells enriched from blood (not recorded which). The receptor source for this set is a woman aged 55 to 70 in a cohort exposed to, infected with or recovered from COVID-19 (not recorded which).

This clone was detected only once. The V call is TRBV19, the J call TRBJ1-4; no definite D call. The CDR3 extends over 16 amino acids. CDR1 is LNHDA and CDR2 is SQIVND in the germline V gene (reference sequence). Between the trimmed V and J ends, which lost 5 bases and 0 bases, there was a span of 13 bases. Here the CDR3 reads CASSFRYHATNEKLFF. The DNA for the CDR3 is TGTGCCAGTAGTTTCCGCTATCACGCAACTAATGAAAAACTGTTTTTT.

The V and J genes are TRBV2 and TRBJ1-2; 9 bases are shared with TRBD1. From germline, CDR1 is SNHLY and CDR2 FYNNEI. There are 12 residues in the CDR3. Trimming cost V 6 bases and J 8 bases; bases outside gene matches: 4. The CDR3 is CASRGQGDGYTF. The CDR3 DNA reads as TGTGCCAGCAGGGGACAGGGAGACGGCTACACCTTC.

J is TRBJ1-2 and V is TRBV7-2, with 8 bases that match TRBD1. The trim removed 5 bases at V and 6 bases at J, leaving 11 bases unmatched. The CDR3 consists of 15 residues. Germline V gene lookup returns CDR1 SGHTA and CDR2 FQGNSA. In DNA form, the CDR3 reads TGTGCCAGCAGCCCCCCACCGACAGGGGCAAATGGCTACACCTTC. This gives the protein CASSPPPTGANGYTF.

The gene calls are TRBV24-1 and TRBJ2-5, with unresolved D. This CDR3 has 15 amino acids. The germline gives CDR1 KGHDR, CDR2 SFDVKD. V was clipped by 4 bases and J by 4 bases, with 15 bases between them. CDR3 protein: CATSEARQALETQYF. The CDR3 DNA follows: TGTGCCACCAGTGAAGCCCGACAAGCCCTAGAGACCCAGTACTTC.

DNA for the CDR3: TGTGCCAGCATTTGGACAGACTACTCCTACGAGCAGTACTTC. Translated: CASIWTDYSYEQYF. The J gene is TRBJ2-7, the V gene TRBV2; a weak D match, TRBD1 (6 bases). The CDR3 extends over 14 amino acids. The ends were cut back, 7 bases at V and 0 bases at J, with 13 bases in the middle. Germline CDR1 SNHLY, CDR2 FYNNEI.

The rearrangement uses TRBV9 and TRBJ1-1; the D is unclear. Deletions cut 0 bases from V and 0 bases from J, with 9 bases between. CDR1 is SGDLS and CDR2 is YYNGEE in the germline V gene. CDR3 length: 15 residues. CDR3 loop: CASSVDPAVNTEAFF. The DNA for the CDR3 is TGTGCCAGCAGCGTAGACCCGGCGGTGAACACTGAAGCTTTCTTT.

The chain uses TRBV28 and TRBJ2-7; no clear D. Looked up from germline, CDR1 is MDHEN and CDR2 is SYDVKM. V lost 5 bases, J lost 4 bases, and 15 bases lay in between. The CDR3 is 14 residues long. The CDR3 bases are TGTGCCAGCAGTCCGCGCCGCGTTCCATACGAGCAGTACTTC. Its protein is CASSPRRVPYEQYF.